The sequence of this T cell receptor beta chain was determined in a study of blood T cell repertoires in COVID-19. Participants were aged roughly 18 to 90 years, lived in roughly 25 US areas, and enrolled virtually. Generated by immunoSEQ multiplex PCR, the TCRdb table keeps only in-frame clones and is missing some. The sample contains 150,000 to 200,000 clones, approximately 82% of which appear only once. The germline V and J ends were trimmed by 0 bases and 1 base, with 16 bases remaining between them. The CDR3 totals 18 residues. Germline CDR1 and CDR2: ENHRY and SYGVKD. V usage is TRBV10-3 and J usage is TRBJ1-5; D not certain. The sequenced sample consisted of PBMCs or T cells enriched from blood (not recorded which). This TCR was recovered from a woman in her 50s who had recovered from COVID-19. The CDR3 region is CAISESLSGKVSNQPQHF. CDR3 in DNA: TGTGCCATCAGTGAGTCTTTATCGGGGAAGGTGAGCAATCAGCCCCAGCATTTT.